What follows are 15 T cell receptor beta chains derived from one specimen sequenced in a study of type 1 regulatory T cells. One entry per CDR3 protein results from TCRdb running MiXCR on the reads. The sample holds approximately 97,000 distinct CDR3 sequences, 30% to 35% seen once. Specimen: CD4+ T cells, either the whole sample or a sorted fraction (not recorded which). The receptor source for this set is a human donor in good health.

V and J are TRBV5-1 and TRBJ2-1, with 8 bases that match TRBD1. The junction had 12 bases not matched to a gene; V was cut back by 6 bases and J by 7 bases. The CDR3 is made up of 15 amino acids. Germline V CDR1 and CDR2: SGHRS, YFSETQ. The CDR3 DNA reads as TGCGCCAGCAAGTCCCAGGGGGCAAAAGGGAATGAGCAGTTCTTC. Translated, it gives CASKSQGAKGNEQFF.

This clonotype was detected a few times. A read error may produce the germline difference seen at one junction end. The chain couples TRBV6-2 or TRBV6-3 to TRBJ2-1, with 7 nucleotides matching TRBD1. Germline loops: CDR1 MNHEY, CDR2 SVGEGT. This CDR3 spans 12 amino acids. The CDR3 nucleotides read TGTGCCAGCAACACCCTTCGGGACAGCCTAAGCTTC. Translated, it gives CASNTLRDSLSF.

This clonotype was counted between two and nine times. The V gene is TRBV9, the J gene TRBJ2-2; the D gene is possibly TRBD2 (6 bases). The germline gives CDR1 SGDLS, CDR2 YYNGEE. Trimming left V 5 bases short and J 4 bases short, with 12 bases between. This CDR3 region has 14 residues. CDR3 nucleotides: TGTGCCAGCAGACGGCGGGACTCCACCGGGGAGCTGTTTTTT. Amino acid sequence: CASRRRDSTGELFF.

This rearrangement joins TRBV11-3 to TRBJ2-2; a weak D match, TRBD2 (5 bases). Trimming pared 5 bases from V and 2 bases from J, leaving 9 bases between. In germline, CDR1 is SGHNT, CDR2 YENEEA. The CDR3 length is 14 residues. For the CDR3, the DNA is TGTGCCAGCAGCCTGGCTAGCAACACCGGGGAGCTGTTTTTT. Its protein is CASSLASNTGELFF.

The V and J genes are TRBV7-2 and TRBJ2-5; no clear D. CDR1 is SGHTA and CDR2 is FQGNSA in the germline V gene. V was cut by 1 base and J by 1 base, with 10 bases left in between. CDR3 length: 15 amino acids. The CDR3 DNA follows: TGTGCCAGCAGCTTAGGCCTGCCCAGCCAAGAGACCCAGTACTTC. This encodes CASSLGLPSQETQYF.

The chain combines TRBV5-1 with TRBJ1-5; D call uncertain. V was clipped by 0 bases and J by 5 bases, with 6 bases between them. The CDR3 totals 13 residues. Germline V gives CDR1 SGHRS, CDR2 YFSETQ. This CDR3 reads CASSLAWDQPQHF. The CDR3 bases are TGCGCCAGCAGCTTGGCCTGGGATCAGCCCCAGCATTTT.

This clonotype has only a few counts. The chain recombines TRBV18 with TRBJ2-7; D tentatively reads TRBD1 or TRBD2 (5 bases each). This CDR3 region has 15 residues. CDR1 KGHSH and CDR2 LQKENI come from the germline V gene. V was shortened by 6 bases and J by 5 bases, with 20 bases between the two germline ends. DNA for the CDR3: TGTGCCAGCTCCCCCCGGGGCGGGCATGGGGACGAGCAGTACTTC. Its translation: CASSPRGGHGDEQYF.

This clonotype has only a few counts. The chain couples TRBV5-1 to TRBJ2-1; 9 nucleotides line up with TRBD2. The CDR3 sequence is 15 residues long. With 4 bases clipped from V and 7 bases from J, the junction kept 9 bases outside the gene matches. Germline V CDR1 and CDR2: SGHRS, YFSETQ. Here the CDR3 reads CASSDGTSLGNEQFF. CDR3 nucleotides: TGCGCCAGCAGCGACGGGACTAGCCTAGGAAATGAGCAGTTCTTC.

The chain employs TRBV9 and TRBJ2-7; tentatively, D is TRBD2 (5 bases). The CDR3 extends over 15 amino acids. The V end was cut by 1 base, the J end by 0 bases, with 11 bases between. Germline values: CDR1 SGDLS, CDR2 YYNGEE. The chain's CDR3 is CASSVSSLASYEQYF. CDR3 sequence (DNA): TGTGCCAGCAGCGTATCCTCGCTAGCCTCCTACGAGCAGTACTTC.

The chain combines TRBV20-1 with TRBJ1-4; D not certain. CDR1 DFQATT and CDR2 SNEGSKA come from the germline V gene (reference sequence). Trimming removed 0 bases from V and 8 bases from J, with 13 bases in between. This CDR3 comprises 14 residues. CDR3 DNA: TGCAGTGCTAGAGATCCGACGGGAGGGGAAAAACTGTTTTTT. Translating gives CSARDPTGGEKLFF.

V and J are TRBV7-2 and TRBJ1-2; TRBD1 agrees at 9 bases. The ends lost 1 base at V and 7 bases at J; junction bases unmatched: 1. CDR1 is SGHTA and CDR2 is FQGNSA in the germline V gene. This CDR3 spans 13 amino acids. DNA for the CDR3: TGTGCCAGCAGCTTAGACAGGGGGCTTGGCTACACCTTC. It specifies CASSLDRGLGYTF.

The CDR3 loop is CASSIRGISYEQYF. The CDR3 region has the DNA TGTGCCAGTAGTATAAGAGGGATTTCCTACGAGCAGTACTTC. The chain employs TRBV19 and TRBJ2-7; TRBD2 might be the D (5 bases). CDR1 is LNHDA and CDR2 is SQIVND in the germline V gene (reference sequence). V lost 2 bases and J 1 base, leaving 9 bases between the germline ends. CDR3 length: 14 amino acids.

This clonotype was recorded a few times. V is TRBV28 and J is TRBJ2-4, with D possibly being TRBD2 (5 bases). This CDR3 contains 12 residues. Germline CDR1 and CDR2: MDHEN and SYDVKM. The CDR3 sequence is CASSGYGDIQYF. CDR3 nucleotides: TGTGCTAGCTCGGGATATGGGGACATTCAGTACTTC.

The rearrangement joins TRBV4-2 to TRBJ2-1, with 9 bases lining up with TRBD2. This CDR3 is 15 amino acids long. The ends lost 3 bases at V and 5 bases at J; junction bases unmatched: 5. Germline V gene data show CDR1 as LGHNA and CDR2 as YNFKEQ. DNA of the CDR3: TGTGCCAGCAGCCAGAGACTAGCGGTTAACAATGAGCAGTTCTTC. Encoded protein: CASSQRLAVNNEQFF.

CDR3 nucleotide sequence: TGTGCCAGCAGCCCCCGATGGGGCGCGCCAAGCTACAATGAGCAGTTCTTC. This encodes CASSPRWGAPSYNEQFF. The chain carries TRBV14 and TRBJ2-1; perhaps TRBD1 as D (5 bases). The CDR3 sequence is 17 residues long. Germline V gives CDR1 SGHDN, CDR2 FVKESK. Trimming shortened V by 4 bases and J by 3 bases, and 19 bases separated the two germline ends.